This T cell receptor beta chain emerged from a study of identical twins. The trim removed 6 bases at V and 2 bases at J, leaving 9 bases unmatched. There are 17 residues in the CDR3. Germline values: CDR1 ENHRY, CDR2 SYGVKD. This clonotype was picked up a small number of times. TCRdb ran MiXCR on the 5' RACE reads and lists one entry per CDR3 protein. The table records nearly 900,000 distinct CDR3 sequences, about 12% of them present only once. This sample was shared with a second study, whose subject was yellow fever vaccine responses in identical twins.

Sequencing input: PBMCs. The rearrangement links TRBV10-3 to TRBJ2-3; 12 bases map to TRBD2. The TCR originated in a woman between 18 and 29 years old in good health. CDR3 sequence (DNA): TGTGCCATCAGGAATTCCCGGACTAGCGGGGACACAGATACGCAGTATTTT. Translated, it gives CAIRNSRTSGDTDTQYF.